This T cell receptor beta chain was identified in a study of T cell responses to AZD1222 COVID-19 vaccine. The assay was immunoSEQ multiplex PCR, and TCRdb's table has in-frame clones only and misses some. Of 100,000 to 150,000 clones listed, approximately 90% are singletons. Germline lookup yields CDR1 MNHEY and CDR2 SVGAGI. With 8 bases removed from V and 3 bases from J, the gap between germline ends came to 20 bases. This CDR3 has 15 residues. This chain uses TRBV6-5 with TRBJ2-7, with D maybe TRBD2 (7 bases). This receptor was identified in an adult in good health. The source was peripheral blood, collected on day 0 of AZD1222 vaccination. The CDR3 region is CASSLSGGRLYEQYF. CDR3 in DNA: TGTGCCAGCTCCCTGTCGGGGGGCCGCCTCTACGAGCAGTACTTC.